This TCR beta chain was recovered during a study of long-term antiretroviral therapy in people with HIV. Study as a whole: Of all samples, the earliest predate the 2015 immediate-ART recommendation by about a decade. Study observations and caveats: Diversity went up after ART and still fell short of transplant donor controls. Against controls, HIV repertoires showed narrower ranges of CDR3 length.

The CDR3 is 16 residues long. The germline V gene has CDR1 MGHRA and CDR2 YSYEKL. Trimming left V 3 bases short and J 3 bases short, with 15 bases between. The immunoSEQ assay was v3.0, run at survey level. Libraries were prepared by immunoSEQ multiplex PCR; TCRdb keeps only in-frame clonotypes and omits some of them. The sample comprises some 18,000 clones, 60% to 80% of which are singletons, and 15% rests with the top ten. About this clone itself: Its antigen is unknown.

The sequence was collected from a young man with HIV. The rearrangement links TRBV4-1 to TRBJ2-1; D perhaps matches TRBD2 (6 bases). The sample here was unsorted PBMCs, taken less than 2.2 years before starting antiretroviral therapy. DNA of the CDR3: TGCGCCAGCAGCCAGGGTGTCGCGGGACTCTACAATGAGCAGTTCTTC. Encoded protein: CASSQGVAGLYNEQFF.